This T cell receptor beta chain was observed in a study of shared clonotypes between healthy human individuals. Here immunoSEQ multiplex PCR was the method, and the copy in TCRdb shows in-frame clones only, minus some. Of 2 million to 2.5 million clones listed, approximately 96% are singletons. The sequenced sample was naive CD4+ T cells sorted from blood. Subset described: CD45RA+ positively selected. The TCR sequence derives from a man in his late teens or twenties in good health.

The CDR3 spells CTSSKVSGDTPRGNTIYF. The CDR3 nucleotides read TGCACCAGCAGCAAGGTTTCCGGGGACACCCCACGAGGAAACACCATATATTTT. The chain employs TRBV1 and TRBJ1-3; the table assigns TRBD1, which was not confirmed against the DNA. TRBV1 is a recognized pseudogene. The CDR3 contains 18 residues.